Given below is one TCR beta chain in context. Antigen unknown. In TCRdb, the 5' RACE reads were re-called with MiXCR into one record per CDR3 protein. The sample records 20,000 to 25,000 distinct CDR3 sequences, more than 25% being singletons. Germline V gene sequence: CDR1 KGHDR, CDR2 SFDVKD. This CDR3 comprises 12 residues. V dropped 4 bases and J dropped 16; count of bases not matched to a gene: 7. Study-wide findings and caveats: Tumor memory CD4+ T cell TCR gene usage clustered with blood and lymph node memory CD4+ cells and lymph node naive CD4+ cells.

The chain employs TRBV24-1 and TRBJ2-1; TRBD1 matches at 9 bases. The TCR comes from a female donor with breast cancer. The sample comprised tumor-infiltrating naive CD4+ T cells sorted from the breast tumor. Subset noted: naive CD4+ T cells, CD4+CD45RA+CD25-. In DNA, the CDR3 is TGTGCCACCAGTGAAACAGGGGGCCAACCCTTCTTC. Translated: CATSETGGQPFF.